The next 4 T cell receptor beta chains were all read from a single sample in a study of blood T cell repertoires in COVID-19. The repertoire was sequenced with immunoSEQ multiplex PCR; TCRdb's copy has only in-frame clones and lacks some. This repertoire shows 90,000 to 150,000 clones, approximately 87% found once; its top ten account for around 2.1%. Material for sequencing was peripheral blood. Receptors originate from a woman aged 45-65 years with acute or convalescent COVID-19.

The J gene is TRBJ1-2, the V gene TRBV6-6; 7 bases are a match to TRBD1. Germline V gene sequence: CDR1 MNHNY, CDR2 SVGAGI (reference sequence). This CDR3 contains 14 residues. V gave up 7 bases and J gave up 4 bases; unmatched junction bases: 9. CDR3 amino acids: CASNTGQSLYGYTF. The CDR3 DNA reads as TGTGCCAGCAACACGGGACAGAGTCTCTATGGCTACACCTTC.

V usage is TRBV10-3 and J usage is TRBJ1-2, with a weak D call TRBD1 (5 bases). Germline V gene lookup returns CDR1 ENHRY and CDR2 SYGVKD. With 0 bases removed from V and 5 bases from J, the gap between germline ends came to 10 bases. This CDR3 is built from 14 residues. The CDR3 loop reads CAISESAGDYGYTF. The CDR3 DNA is TGTGCCATCAGTGAGTCGGCGGGGGATTATGGCTACACCTTC.

This clone came up once. Here the CDR3 reads CSGEIGTGGHYTF. The CDR3, as DNA: TGCAGCGGGGAGATAGGGACAGGGGGCCACTACACCTTC. V gene TRBV29-1 combines with J gene TRBJ1-2; 12 nucleotides match TRBD1. Germline assignment: CDR1 SQVTM and CDR2 ANQGSEA. This CDR3 has 13 residues. The V and J ends lost 7 bases and 10 bases, in that order; junction bases with no gene match: 10.

The V call is TRBV7-2, the J call TRBJ1-1, with 8 positions matching TRBD1. Germline CDR1 reads SGHTA; CDR2 reads FQGNSA. The length of the CDR3 is 15 residues. V gave up 5 bases and J gave up 2 bases; unmatched junction bases: 7. CDR3 in DNA: TGTGCCAGCAGCGTCAGGGGGCGCGTCAACACTGAAGCTTTCTTT. Translating gives CASSVRGRVNTEAFF.